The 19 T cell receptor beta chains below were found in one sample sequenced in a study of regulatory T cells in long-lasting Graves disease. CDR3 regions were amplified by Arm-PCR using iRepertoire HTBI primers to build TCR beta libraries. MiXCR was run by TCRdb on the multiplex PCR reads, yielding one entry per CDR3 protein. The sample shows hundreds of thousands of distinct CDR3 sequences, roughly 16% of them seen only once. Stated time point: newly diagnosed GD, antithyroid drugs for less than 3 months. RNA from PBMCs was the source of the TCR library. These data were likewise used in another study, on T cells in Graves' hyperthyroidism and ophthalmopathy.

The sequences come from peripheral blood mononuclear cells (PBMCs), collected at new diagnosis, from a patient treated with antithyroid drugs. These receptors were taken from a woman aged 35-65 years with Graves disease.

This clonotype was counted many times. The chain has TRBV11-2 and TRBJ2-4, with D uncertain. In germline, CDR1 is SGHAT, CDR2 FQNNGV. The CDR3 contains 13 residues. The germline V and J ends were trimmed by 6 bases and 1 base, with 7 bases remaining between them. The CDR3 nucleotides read TGTGCCAGCAGGGTATTGGCCAAAAACATTCAGTACTTC. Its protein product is CASRVLAKNIQYF.

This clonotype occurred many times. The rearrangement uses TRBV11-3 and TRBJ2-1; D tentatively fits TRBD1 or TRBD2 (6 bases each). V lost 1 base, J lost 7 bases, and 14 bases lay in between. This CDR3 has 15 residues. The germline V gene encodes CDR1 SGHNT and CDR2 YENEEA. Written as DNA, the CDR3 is TGTGCCAGCAGCTTAGTGGTGGGGGGCCAGAATGAGCAGTTCTTC. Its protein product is CASSLVVGGQNEQFF.

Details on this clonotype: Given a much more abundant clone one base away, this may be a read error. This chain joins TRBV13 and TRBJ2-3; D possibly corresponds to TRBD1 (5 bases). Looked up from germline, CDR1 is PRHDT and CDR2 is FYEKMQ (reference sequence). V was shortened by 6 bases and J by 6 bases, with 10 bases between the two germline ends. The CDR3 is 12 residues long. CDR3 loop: CASRGVSDTQYF. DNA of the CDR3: TGTGCCAGCAGAGGGGTTTCCGATACGCAGTATTTT.

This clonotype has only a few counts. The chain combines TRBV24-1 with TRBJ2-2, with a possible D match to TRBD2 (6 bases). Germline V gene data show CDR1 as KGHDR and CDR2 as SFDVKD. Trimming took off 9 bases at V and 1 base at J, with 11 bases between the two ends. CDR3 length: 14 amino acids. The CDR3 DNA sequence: TGTGCCACCGGGGGAGCGGGGAACACCGGGGAGCTGTTTTTT. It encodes CATGGAGNTGELFF.

The CDR3 protein is CSASLSGTDTQYF. The CDR3 DNA follows: TGCAGTGCTAGTTTGTCAGGGACAGATACGCAGTATTTT. The chain uses TRBV20-1 and TRBJ2-3, with D maybe TRBD1 (5 bases). The CDR3 has 13 residues. The germline V and J ends were trimmed by 3 bases and 3 bases, with 10 bases remaining between them. Germline V gene data show CDR1 as DFQATT and CDR2 as SNEGSKA (reference sequence).

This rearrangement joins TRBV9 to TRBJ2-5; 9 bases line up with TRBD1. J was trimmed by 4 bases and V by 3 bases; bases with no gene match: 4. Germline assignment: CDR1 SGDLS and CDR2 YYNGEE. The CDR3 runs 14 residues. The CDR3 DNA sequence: TGTGCCAGCAGCGCCATGACAGGGGGAGAGACCCAGTACTTC. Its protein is CASSAMTGGETQYF.

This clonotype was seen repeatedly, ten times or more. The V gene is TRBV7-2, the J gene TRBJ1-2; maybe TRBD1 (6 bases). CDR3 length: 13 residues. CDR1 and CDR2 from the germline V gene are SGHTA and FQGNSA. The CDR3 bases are TGTGCTACCAAGGACAGACGGGACTATGGCTACACCTTC. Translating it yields CATKDRRDYGYTF.

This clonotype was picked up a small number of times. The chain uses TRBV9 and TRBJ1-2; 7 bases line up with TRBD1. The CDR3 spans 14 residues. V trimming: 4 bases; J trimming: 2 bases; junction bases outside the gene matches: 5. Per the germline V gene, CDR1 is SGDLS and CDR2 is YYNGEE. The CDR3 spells CASSPQGQNYGYTF. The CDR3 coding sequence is TGTGCCAGCAGCCCCCAGGGACAGAACTATGGCTACACCTTC.

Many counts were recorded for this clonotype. The CDR3 region has the DNA TGTGCCATCAGCGCCGGGGGTAATTCACCCCTCCACTTT. Translation: CAISAGGNSPLHF. The J gene is TRBJ1-6, the V gene TRBV10-3; D perhaps matches TRBD1 (5 bases). Germline CDR1 and CDR2: ENHRY and SYGVKD. The ends were cut back, 6 bases at V and 6 bases at J, with 9 bases in the middle. There are 13 residues in the CDR3.

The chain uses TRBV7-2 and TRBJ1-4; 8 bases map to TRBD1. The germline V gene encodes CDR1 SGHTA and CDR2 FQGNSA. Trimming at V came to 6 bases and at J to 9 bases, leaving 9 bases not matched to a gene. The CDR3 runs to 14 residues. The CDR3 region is CASSPRQGYKKLFF. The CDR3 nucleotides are TGTGCCAGCAGTCCCAGACAGGGGTATAAAAAACTGTTTTTT.

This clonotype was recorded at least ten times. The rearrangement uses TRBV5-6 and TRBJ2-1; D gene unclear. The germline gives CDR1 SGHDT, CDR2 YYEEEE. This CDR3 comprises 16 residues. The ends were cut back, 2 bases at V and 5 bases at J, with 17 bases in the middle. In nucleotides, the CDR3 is TGTGCCAGCAGCTTAGTCGGGCGAAGGAGAGACAATGAGCAGTTCTTC. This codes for CASSLVGRRRDNEQFF.

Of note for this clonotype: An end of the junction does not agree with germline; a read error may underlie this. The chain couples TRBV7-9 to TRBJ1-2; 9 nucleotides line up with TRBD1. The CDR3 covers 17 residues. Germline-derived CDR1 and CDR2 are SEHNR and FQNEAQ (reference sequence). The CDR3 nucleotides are TGTGCCAGCGGCTTAGCCGGGACAGGGATTTTGGTTTATGGCTACACCTTC. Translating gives CASGLAGTGILVYGYTF.

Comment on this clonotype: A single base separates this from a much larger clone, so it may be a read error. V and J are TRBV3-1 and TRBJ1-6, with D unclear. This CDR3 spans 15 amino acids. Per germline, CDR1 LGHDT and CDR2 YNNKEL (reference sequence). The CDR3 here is CASSQEASYNSPPHF. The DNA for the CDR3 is TGTGCCAGCAGCCAGGAGGCCTCCTATAATTCACCCCCCCACTTT.

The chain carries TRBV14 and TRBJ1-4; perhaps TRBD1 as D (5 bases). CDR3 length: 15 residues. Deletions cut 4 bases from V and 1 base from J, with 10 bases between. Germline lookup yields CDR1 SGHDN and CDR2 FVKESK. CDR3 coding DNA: TGTGCCAGCAGCCGGCAGGGTCTAACTAATGAAAAACTGTTTTTT. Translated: CASSRQGLTNEKLFF.

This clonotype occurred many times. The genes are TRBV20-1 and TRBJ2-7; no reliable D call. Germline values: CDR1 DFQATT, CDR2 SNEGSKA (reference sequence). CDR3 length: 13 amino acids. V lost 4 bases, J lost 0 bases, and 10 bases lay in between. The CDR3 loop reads CSATPLNSYEQYF. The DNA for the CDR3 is TGCAGTGCTACCCCACTGAACTCCTACGAGCAGTACTTC.

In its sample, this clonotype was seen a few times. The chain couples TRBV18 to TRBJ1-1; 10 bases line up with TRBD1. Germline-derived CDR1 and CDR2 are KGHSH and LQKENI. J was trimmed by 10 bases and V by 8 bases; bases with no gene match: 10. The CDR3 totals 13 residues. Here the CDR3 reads CASPLDRGRGAFF. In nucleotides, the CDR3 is TGTGCCAGCCCACTAGACAGGGGGCGAGGAGCTTTCTTT.

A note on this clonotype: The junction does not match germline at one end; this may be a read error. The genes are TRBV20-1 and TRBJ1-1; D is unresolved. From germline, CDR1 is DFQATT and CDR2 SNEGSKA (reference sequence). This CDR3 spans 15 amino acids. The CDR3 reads CSAVTPWPDHTEALF. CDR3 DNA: TGCAGTGCAGTAACTCCTTGGCCCGATCACACTGAAGCTCTCTTT.

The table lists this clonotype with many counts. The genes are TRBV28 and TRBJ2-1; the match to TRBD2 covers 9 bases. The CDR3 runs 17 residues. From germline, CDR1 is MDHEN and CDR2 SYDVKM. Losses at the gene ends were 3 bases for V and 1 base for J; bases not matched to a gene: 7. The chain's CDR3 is CASSFSPSGVSYNEQFF. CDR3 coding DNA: TGTGCCAGCAGTTTTTCGCCTAGCGGGGTATCCTACAATGAGCAGTTCTTC.

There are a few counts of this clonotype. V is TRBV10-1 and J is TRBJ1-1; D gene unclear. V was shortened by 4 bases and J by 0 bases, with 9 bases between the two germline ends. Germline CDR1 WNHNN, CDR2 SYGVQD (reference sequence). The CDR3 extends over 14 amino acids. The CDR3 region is CASSATSMNTEAFF. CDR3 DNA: TGCGCCAGCAGTGCGACATCCATGAACACTGAAGCTTTCTTT.